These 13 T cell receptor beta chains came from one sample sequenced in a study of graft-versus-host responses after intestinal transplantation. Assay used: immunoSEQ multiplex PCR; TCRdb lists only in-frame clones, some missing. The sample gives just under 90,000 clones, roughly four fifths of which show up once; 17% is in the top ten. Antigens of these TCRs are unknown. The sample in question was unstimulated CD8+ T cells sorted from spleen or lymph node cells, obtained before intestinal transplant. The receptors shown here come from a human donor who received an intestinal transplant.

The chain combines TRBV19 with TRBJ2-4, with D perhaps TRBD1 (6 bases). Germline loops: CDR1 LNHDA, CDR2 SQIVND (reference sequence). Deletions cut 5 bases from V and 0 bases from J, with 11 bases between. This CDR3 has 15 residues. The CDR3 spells CASSLGALAKNIQYF. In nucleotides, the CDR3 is TGTGCCAGTAGTCTGGGGGCGCTAGCCAAAAACATTCAGTACTTC.

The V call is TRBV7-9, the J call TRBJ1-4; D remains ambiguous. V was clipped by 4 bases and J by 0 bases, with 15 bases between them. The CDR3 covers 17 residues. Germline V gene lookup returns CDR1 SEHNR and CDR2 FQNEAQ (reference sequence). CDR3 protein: CASSSTRAAATNEKLFF. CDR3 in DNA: TGTGCCAGCAGCTCCACTCGGGCGGCTGCAACTAATGAAAAACTGTTTTTT.

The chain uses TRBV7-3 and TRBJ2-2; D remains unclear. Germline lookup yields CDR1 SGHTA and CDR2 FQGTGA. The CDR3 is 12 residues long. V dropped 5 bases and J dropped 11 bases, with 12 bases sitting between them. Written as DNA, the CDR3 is TGTGCCAGCAGCGTTTTGCGAGGAGAGCTGTTTTTT. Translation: CASSVLRGELFF.

The DNA for the CDR3 is TGTGCCAGCAGTGAAATACTAGCATCCCAGGGGTACGAGCAGTACTTC. Translated, it gives CASSEILASQGYEQYF. The V gene is TRBV2, the J gene TRBJ2-7, with D tentatively TRBD1 or TRBD2 (6 bases each). With 2 bases removed from V and 4 bases from J, the gap between germline ends came to 18 bases. Looked up from germline, CDR1 is SNHLY and CDR2 is FYNNEI. This CDR3 comprises 16 residues.

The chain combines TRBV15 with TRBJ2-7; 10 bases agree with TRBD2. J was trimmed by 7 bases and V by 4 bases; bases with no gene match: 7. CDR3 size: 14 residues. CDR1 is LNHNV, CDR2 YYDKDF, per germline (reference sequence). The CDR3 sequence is CATSTAGGPGEQYF. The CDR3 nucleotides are TGTGCCACCAGCACAGCGGGAGGGCCAGGGGAGCAGTACTTC.

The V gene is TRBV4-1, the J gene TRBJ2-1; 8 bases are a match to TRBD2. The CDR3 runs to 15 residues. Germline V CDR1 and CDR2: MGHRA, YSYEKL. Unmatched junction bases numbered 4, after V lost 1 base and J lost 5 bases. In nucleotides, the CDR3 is TGCGCCAGCAGCCAAGCGGGGGGGCCGAACAATGAGCAGTTCTTC. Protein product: CASSQAGGPNNEQFF.

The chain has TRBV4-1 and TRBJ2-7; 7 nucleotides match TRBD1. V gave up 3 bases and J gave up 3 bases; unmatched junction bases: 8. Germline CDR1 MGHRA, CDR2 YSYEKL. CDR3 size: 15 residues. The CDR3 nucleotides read TGCGCCAGCAGCCAGATGACAGGGTCCTTCTACGAGCAGTACTTC. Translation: CASSQMTGSFYEQYF.

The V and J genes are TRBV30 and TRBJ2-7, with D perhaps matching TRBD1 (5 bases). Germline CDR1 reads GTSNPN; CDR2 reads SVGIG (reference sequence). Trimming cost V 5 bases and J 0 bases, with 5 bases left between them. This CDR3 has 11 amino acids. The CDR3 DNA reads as TGTGCCTGGGACAGCTCCTACGAGCAGTACTTC. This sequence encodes CAWDSSYEQYF.

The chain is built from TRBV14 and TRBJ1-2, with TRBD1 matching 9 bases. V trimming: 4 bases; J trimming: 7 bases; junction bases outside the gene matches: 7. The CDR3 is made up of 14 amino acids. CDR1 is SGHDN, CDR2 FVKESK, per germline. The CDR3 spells CASSPHRTGAGYTF. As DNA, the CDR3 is TGTGCCAGCAGCCCTCACAGGACAGGGGCTGGCTACACCTTC. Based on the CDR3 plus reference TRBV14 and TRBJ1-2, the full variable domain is EAGVTQFPSHSVIEKGQTVTLRCDPISGHDNLYWYRRVMGKEIKFLLHFVKESKQDESGMPNNRFLAERTGGTYSTLKVQPAELEDSGVYFCASSPHRTGAGYTFGSGTRLTVV.

The CDR3, as DNA: TGTGCCAGAAGCGAAGGACTAGAGTCGGAGACCCAGTACTTC. This sequence encodes CARSEGLESETQYF. The V and J genes are TRBV5-3 and TRBJ2-5; 7 bases align to TRBD2. TRBV5-3 is given ORF status, its function remaining uncertain. The CDR3 is 14 amino acids. J was trimmed by 5 bases and V by 4 bases; bases with no gene match: 8.

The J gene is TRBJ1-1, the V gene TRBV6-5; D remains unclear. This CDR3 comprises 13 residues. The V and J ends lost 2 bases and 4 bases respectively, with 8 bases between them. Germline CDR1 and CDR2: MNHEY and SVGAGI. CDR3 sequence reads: CASSYAGGTEAFF. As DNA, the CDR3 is TGTGCCAGCAGTTACGCGGGTGGCACTGAAGCTTTCTTT.

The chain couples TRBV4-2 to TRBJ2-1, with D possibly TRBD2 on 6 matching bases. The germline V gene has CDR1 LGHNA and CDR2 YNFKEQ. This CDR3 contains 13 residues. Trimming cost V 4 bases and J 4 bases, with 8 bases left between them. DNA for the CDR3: TGTGCCAGCAGCCCCGGGACTTACAATGAGCAGTTCTTC. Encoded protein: CASSPGTYNEQFF.

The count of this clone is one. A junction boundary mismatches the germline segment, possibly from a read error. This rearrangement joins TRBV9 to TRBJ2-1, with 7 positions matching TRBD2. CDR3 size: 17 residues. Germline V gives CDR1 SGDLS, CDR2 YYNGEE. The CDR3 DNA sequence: TGTGCCCGCAGCGTACCCCTCTTTGGGGGGGGAGGGGATGAGCAGTTCTTC. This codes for CARSVPLFGGGGDEQFF.